The rows below give T cell receptor beta chains drawn from one sample of a study of blood T cell repertoires in COVID-19. Clones were sequenced by immunoSEQ multiplex PCR, and TCRdb holds only the in-frame ones, with some missing. The data hold about 45,000 clones, with 90% observed a single time. The sample taken for sequencing was peripheral blood. The receptors stem from a human donor in a cohort sampled during active COVID-19. CDR3s include the opening cysteine and the closing phenylalanine or tryptophan. A D gene is named only where the DNA matches it firmly. Where a row states a size, it is once, few, many or the class of an expanded clone; other rows omit it.

>TRBV5-5|-|-|TRBJ2-7
CASSLILSVPGNEQYF
TGTGCCAGCAGCTTAATTCTCTCGGTACCAGGAAACGAGCAGTACTTC
>TRBV3-1/TRBV3-2|-|-|TRBJ2-3
CASSRLRTDTQYF
TGTGCCAGCAGCCGACTACGCACAGATACGCAGTATTTT
>TRBV19|-|TRBD1|TRBJ1-5
CASSSTGGQPQHF
TGTGCCAGTAGTTCCACAGGGGGCCAGCCCCAGCATTTT
>TRBV29-1|-|TRBD1|TRBJ1-4
CSVIPGQGNEKLFF
TGCAGCGTTATTCCCGGACAGGGGAATGAAAAACTGTTTTTT
>TRBV19|-|-|TRBJ1-5
CASRAGLETRTQPQHF
TGTGCCAGTAGAGCGGGGCTAGAAACAAGGACTCAGCCCCAGCATTTT
>TRBV6-5|-|-|TRBJ1-3
CASSINGQGNTIYF
TGTGCCAGCAGCATTAACGGACAGGGAAACACCATATATTTT
>TRBV30|-|TRBD1|TRBJ2-3
CAWSRQGDTQYF
TGTGCCTGGAGTAGACAGGGCGATACGCAGTATTTT
>TRBV6-2/TRBV6-3|-|TRBD2|TRBJ2-1
CASSNLADHSYNEQFF
TGTGCCAGCAGCAATCTAGCGGACCACTCCTACAATGAGCAGTTCTTC
>TRBV18|-|-|TRBJ2-3
CASSPGLNSDTQYF
TGTGCCAGCTCCCCAGGGCTAAACTCAGATACGCAGTATTTT
>TRBV13|-|TRBD1|TRBJ1-6
CASSKRTGRWNSPLHF
TGTGCCAGCAGCAAGAGGACAGGGAGGTGGAATTCACCCCTCCACTTT
>TRBV15|-|-|TRBJ2-1
CATSRDQVREQFF
TGTGCCACCAGCAGAGATCAAGTCCGGGAGCAGTTCTTC
>TRBV5-4|-|TRBD2|TRBJ2-1
CASNSGGTYNEQFF
TGTGCCAGCAACAGCGGGGGGACCTACAATGAGCAGTTCTTC
>TRBV6-1|-|-|TRBJ1-2
CASSEIVSAYYGYTF
TGTGCCAGCAGTGAAATTGTCAGCGCCTACTATGGCTACACCTTC
>TRBV9|-|-|TRBJ2-1
CASSVDFNEQFF
TGTGCCAGCAGCGTAGACTTCAATGAGCAGTTCTTC
>TRBV18|once|-|TRBJ2-3
CASSPVAIPDTQYF
TGTGCCAGCTCACCAGTAGCAATCCCAGATACGCAGTATTTT